This T cell receptor (beta chain) was found in a study of blood T cell repertoires in COVID-19. Study-wide context: COVID-19 samples collected from the United States, Italy and Spain covered acute and convalescent phases. PBMCs, B-cell-depleted T cells, or T cells were the source of the cDNA or gDNA that made up the material.

Per the original data handling: Estimation of nucleated cell counts was performed using reference gene primer amplification. Some clones are missing from TCRdb's copy, which holds only in-frame ones; the method was immunoSEQ multiplex PCR. Clonal size and the V and J genes are those of that table, whereas D and trimming came from the DNA. Counted here are roughly 50,000 clones, over 75% occurring once; the ten biggest clones make up over 4.5%. The V end was cut by 5 bases, the J end by 2 bases, with 9 bases between. CDR1 is SGHAT, CDR2 FQNNGV, per germline. The CDR3 runs to 13 residues. The gene calls are TRBV11-2 and TRBJ1-2; possibly TRBD1 for D (5 bases). The source material was peripheral blood. This receptor was obtained from a woman aged 55-75 years with acute or convalescent COVID-19. The CDR3 region has the DNA TGTGCCAGCAGCGATAGGACAAACTATGGCTACACCTTC. This codes for CASSDRTNYGYTF.